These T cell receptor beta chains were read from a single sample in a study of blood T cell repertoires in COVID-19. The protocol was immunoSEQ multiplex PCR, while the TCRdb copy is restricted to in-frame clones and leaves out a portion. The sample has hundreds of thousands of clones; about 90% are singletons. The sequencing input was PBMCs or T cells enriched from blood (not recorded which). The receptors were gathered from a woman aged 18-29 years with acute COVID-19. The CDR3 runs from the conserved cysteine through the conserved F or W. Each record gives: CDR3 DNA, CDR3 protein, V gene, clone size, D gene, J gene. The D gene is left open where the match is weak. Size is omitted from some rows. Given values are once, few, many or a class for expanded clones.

DNA: TGTGCCTGGACGCCGGGGAATGGGGAGACCCAGTACTTC
CDR3: CAWTPGNGETQYF
V: TRBV30
size: -
D: -
J: TRBJ2-5

DNA: TGTGCCAGCAGCTTAGCACTAGCGGGTCCCGGGGAGCTGTTTTTT
CDR3: CASSLALAGPGELFF
V: TRBV7-3
size: -
D: TRBD2
J: TRBJ2-2

DNA: TGTGCCAGCAGCTTCGGTGGACAGGGAGACGAAAAACTGTTTTTT
CDR3: CASSFGGQGDEKLFF
V: TRBV11-3
size: -
D: TRBD1
J: TRBJ1-4

DNA: TGTGCCAGCAGTTACGGGACAGGGGGGACAGAGACCCAGTACTTC
CDR3: CASSYGTGGTETQYF
V: TRBV6-5
size: -
D: TRBD1
J: TRBJ2-5

DNA: TGTGCCAGCAGTCAGGACAGGGGCTACGAGCAGTACTTC
CDR3: CASSQDRGYEQYF
V: TRBV12-3/TRBV12-4
size: -
D: TRBD1
J: TRBJ2-7

DNA: TGCAGCGTTGATAGGGGACAGAACACTGAAGCTTTCTTT
CDR3: CSVDRGQNTEAFF
V: TRBV29-1
size: -
D: -
J: TRBJ1-1

DNA: TGTGCCAGCAGCTCTACCCGGCCGGGACAGGATGATGGCTACACCTTC
CDR3: CASSSTRPGQDDGYTF
V: TRBV7-2
size: -
D: TRBD1
J: TRBJ1-2

DNA: TGTGCCACCAGTGATAATGGCCCGTGGGAGGCAAATCAGCCCCAGCATTTT
CDR3: CATSDNGPWEANQPQHF
V: TRBV24-1
size: once
D: -
J: TRBJ1-5

DNA: TGCAGCGTTGAATCGACTAGTGCAGATACGCAGTATTTT
CDR3: CSVESTSADTQYF
V: TRBV29-1
size: -
D: -
J: TRBJ2-3

DNA: TGTGCCAGCACGTCCCCTCCAGATACGCAGTATTTT
CDR3: CASTSPPDTQYF
V: TRBV28
size: -
D: -
J: TRBJ2-3

DNA: TGTGCCAGCCAGCCAGGTCGAACTAGCGGGGGGGGGCAAGAGACCCAGTACTTC
CDR3: CASQPGRTSGGGQETQYF
V: TRBV11-2
size: -
D: TRBD2
J: TRBJ2-5

DNA: TGTGCCAGCAGTCCCACGAACAGGGACACCATATATTTT
CDR3: CASSPTNRDTIYF
V: TRBV14
size: -
D: -
J: TRBJ1-3

DNA: TGCGCCAGCGGACTACAGTACTCCTACGAGCAGTACTTC
CDR3: CASGLQYSYEQYF
V: TRBV23-1
size: -
D: -
J: TRBJ2-7

DNA: TGTGCCAGCAGCACAGCCCCGAGTTACGAGCAGTACTTC
CDR3: CASSTAPSYEQYF
V: TRBV7-9
size: -
D: -
J: TRBJ2-7

DNA: TGCGCCAGCAGCTTGGGGACAGGGGGGGACTACGAGCAGTACTTC
CDR3: CASSLGTGGDYEQYF
V: TRBV5-1
size: -
D: TRBD1
J: TRBJ2-7

DNA: TGTGCCACCAGCAGAGATAAGCCCCCCCCCACCGGGGAGCTGTTTTTT
CDR3: CATSRDKPPPTGELFF
V: TRBV15
size: -
D: -
J: TRBJ2-2

DNA: TGTGCCAGCAGCCGACAGCACATGAACACTGAAGCTTTCTTT
CDR3: CASSRQHMNTEAFF
V: TRBV3-1/TRBV3-2
size: -
D: -
J: TRBJ1-1

DNA: TGTGCCAGCAGGACATTGTGGGGGGTAATTGGAAACACCATATATTTT
CDR3: CASRTLWGVIGNTIYF
V: TRBV28
size: few
D: -
J: TRBJ1-3

DNA: TGTGCCAGCAGCTTATCTACGGGCAATGAGCAGTTCTTC
CDR3: CASSLSTGNEQFF
V: TRBV7-8
size: -
D: -
J: TRBJ2-1

DNA: TGTGCCAGCAGTTTGGGGACAGGGTATTCCTATAGCAATCAGCCCCAGCATTTT
CDR3: CASSLGTGYSYSNQPQHF
V: TRBV28
size: once
D: TRBD1
J: TRBJ1-5

DNA: TGTGCCAGCAGTCGCAGAGCGGGGGAGCAGTACTTC
CDR3: CASSRRAGEQYF
V: TRBV7-3
size: -
D: TRBD2
J: TRBJ2-7

DNA: TGTGCCAGCAGCTTAAGTGGGCTCTCCTACAATGAGCAGTTCTTC
CDR3: CASSLSGLSYNEQFF
V: TRBV7-3
size: once
D: -
J: TRBJ2-1